One sample yielded the 29 T cell receptor beta chains listed below, sequenced in a study of shared T cell receptors in the human thymus. Assay: immunoSEQ multiplex PCR; the TCRdb copy retains only in-frame clones and omits some. The sample consists of 700,000 or so clones, 80% to 90% of them appearing once. These data were likewise used in another study, on human thymus T cells.

Sequenced input: thymocytes. Receptors were obtained from a girl under three years old with a congenital heart defect.

This chain links TRBV4-1 with TRBJ2-7; D possibly corresponds to TRBD1 (5 bases). CDR3 size: 14 residues. The germline V and J ends were trimmed by 1 base and 4 bases, with 11 bases remaining between them. The V gene's germline CDR1 is MGHRA and CDR2 YSYEKL. Here the CDR3 reads CASSQGQGQYEQYF. The CDR3, as DNA: TGCGCCAGCAGCCAAGGTCAGGGCCAGTACGAGCAGTACTTC.

The rearrangement joins TRBV6-1 to TRBJ2-1; D gene unclear. Germline V gene lookup returns CDR1 MNHNS and CDR2 SASEGT. The CDR3 sequence is 16 residues long. Trimming removed 2 bases from V and 0 bases from J, with 11 bases in between. The CDR3 spells CASSETRRSSYNEQFF. The CDR3 region has the DNA TGTGCCAGCAGTGAAACCCGCCGGAGCTCCTACAATGAGCAGTTCTTC.

This clone was recorded a few times. The V gene is TRBV7-8, the J gene TRBJ1-5, with a tentative D call TRBD1 (6 bases). Germline-derived CDR1 and CDR2 are SGHVS and FQNEAQ. V shed 5 bases and J shed 1 base, with 15 bases lying between them. This CDR3 is built from 16 residues. CDR3 bases: TGTGCCAGCAGCGCGTACAGGGACAAAAGCAATCAGCCCCAGCATTTT. Amino acids: CASSAYRDKSNQPQHF.

The chain joins TRBV9 to TRBJ1-2, with TRBD1 as a possible D gene (5 bases). The CDR3 extends over 13 amino acids. CDR1 SGDLS and CDR2 YYNGEE come from the germline V gene. The V end was cut by 6 bases, the J end by 1 base, with 10 bases between. The CDR3 spells CASTPDSNYGYTF. The CDR3 DNA follows: TGTGCCAGCACACCTGACAGTAACTATGGCTACACCTTC. The whole variable domain, filled in from reference TRBV9 and TRBJ1-2, reads DSGVTQTPKHLITATGQRVTLRCSPRSGDLSVYWYQQSLDQGLQFLIQYYNGEERAKGNILERFSAQQFPDLHSELNLSSLELGDSALYFCASTPDSNYGYTFGSGTRLTVV.

The rearrangement joins TRBV5-1 to TRBJ1-2, with D unclear. This CDR3 is built from 17 residues. Germline CDR1 SGHRS, CDR2 YFSETQ. V was clipped by 4 bases and J by 4 bases, with 23 bases between them. The CDR3 reads CASSRTGNLLTLYGYTF. In DNA form, the CDR3 reads TGCGCCAGCAGCCGGACTGGGAATCTACTCACTCTCTATGGCTACACCTTC.

J is TRBJ1-1 and V is TRBV6-1; TRBD1 is a possible D gene (5 bases). There are 15 residues in the CDR3. V was pared by 1 base and J by 4 bases, with 13 bases between. Germline CDR1 reads MNHNS; CDR2 reads SASEGT. The CDR3 protein is CASSEEDKWGTEAFF. The CDR3 coding sequence is TGTGCCAGCAGTGAAGAGGACAAATGGGGCACTGAAGCTTTCTTT.

The rearrangement joins TRBV5-4 to TRBJ1-1, with a possible D match to TRBD1 (6 bases). The CDR3 consists of 14 residues. Germline V gene sequence: CDR1 SGHNT, CDR2 YYREEE (reference sequence). Deletions cut 0 bases from V and 5 bases from J, with 11 bases between. The CDR3 here is CASSLAWDMTEAFF. The CDR3 region has the DNA TGTGCCAGCAGCTTGGCCTGGGACATGACTGAAGCTTTCTTT. The variable domain in full, with the rest retrieved from reference TRBV5-4 and TRBJ1-1, is ETGVTQSPTHLIKTRGQQVTLRCSSQSGHNTVSWYQQALGQGPQFIFQYYREEENGRGNFPPRFSGLQFPNYSSELNVNALELDDSALYLCASSLAWDMTEAFFGQGTRLTVV.

The rearrangement links TRBV7-6 to TRBJ1-3, with D perhaps matching TRBD1 (5 bases). CDR1 SGHVS and CDR2 FNYEAQ come from the germline V gene. Trimming stripped 1 base from V and 0 bases from J, with 16 bases between. This CDR3 has 18 residues. The DNA for the CDR3 is TGTGCCAGCAGCTTAGAGAAGGGGCAGACAGCCTCTGGAAACACCATATATTTT. This gives the protein CASSLEKGQTASGNTIYF.

This sequence joins TRBV28 and TRBJ1-1, with a tentative D call TRBD1 (5 bases). Germline V gene sequence: CDR1 MDHEN, CDR2 SYDVKM. CDR3 size: 15 residues. Trimming removed 5 bases at V and 0 bases at J, with 13 bases between. The CDR3 DNA reads TGTGCCAGCAGTACCTGGGGGGAGGTGAACACTGAAGCTTTCTTT. This encodes CASSTWGEVNTEAFF.

This sequence joins TRBV7-9 and TRBJ2-7; 9 positions match TRBD1. Germline V gene data show CDR1 as SEHNR and CDR2 as FQNEAQ (reference sequence). The CDR3 sequence is 14 residues long. V shed 4 bases, J shed 6 bases, and the junction held 7 bases outside the gene matches. The CDR3 DNA is TGTGCCAGCAGCTCCTTGGACAGGGGAGGCGAGCAGTACTTC. This translates into CASSSLDRGGEQYF.

The genes are TRBV4-3 and TRBJ2-5, with TRBD1 matching 9 bases. With 0 bases clipped from V and 1 base from J, the junction kept 6 bases outside the gene matches. Per the germline V gene, CDR1 is LGHNA and CDR2 is YSLEER. This CDR3 region has 17 residues. The CDR3 region has the DNA TGCGCCAGCAGCCAAGACGGGACAGGGTACTCCCAAGAGACCCAGTACTTC. This encodes CASSQDGTGYSQETQYF.

The chain carries TRBV27 and TRBJ2-4; the D gene is possibly TRBD1 (6 bases). CDR3 length equals 17 residues. CDR1 is MNHEY and CDR2 is SMNVEV in the germline V gene (reference sequence). Trimming stripped 4 bases from V and 0 bases from J, with 16 bases between. CDR3 sequence reads: CASSSSTGFLAKNIQYF. The CDR3 DNA follows: TGTGCCAGCAGTTCATCAACAGGGTTTTTAGCCAAAAACATTCAGTACTTC.

With respect to this clone: At one boundary the junction diverges from the germline segment, which might be a read error. V is TRBV27 and J is TRBJ2-7, with 7 bases lining up with TRBD1. This CDR3 comprises 11 residues. The germline V gene has CDR1 MNHEY and CDR2 SMNVEV (reference sequence). In DNA, the CDR3 is TGTGCCAGCAGTTCGCCGGGACAGCAAGTCTTC. It specifies CASSSPGQQVF.

With regard to this clone: The same CDR3 can be traced to other DNA sequences in this sample. The J gene is TRBJ2-5, the V gene TRBV25-1; weak D call: TRBD1 (7 bases). V lost 4 bases and J 1 base, leaving 22 bases between the germline ends. CDR1 and CDR2 from the germline V gene are MGHDK and SYGVNS. The CDR3 runs to 18 residues. CDR3 amino acids: CASSVPQGGLNRQETQYF. The CDR3 DNA is TGTGCCAGCAGTGTACCCCAGGGGGGCCTTAACCGCCAAGAGACCCAGTACTTC. The variable domain in full, with the rest retrieved from reference TRBV25-1 and TRBJ2-5, is EADIYQTPRYLVIGTGKKITLECSQTMGHDKMYWYQQDPGMELHLIHYSYGVNSTEKGDLSSESTVSRIRTEHFPLTLESARPSHTSQYLCASSVPQGGLNRQETQYFGPGTRLLVL.

The V call is TRBV5-1, the J call TRBJ1-4; D is unclear. Germline lookup yields CDR1 SGHRS and CDR2 YFSETQ. The V end lost 3 bases, the J end lost 11 bases, and 17 bases lay between the germline ends. This CDR3 spans 14 amino acids. The CDR3 here is CASSWGEPVDKLFF. In DNA form, the CDR3 reads TGCGCCAGCAGCTGGGGAGAACCCGTGGACAAACTGTTTTTT.

This clone was seen a single time. The CDR3 DNA follows: TGTGCCAGCAGTTGGGGGCCTAATTCACCCCTCCACTTT. Its protein is CASSWGPNSPLHF. The gene calls are TRBV27 and TRBJ1-6; D is perhaps TRBD1 (6 bases). Germline lookup yields CDR1 MNHEY and CDR2 SMNVEV (reference sequence). The V end lost 4 bases, the J end lost 6 bases, and 7 bases lay between the germline ends. The CDR3 is 13 residues long.

This rearrangement joins TRBV14 to TRBJ2-3, with 7 bases fitting TRBD1. The germline V gene has CDR1 SGHDN and CDR2 FVKESK. CDR3 length equals 15 residues. V was clipped by 2 bases and J by 0 bases; unmatched bases: 2. CDR3 bases: TGTGCCAGCAGCCAATGGACAGGCAGCACAGATACGCAGTATTTT. Its protein is CASSQWTGSTDTQYF.

On this clone itself: A read error may account for a junction end that differs from germline. J is TRBJ1-4 and V is TRBV6-1; D is ambiguous. From germline, CDR1 is MNHNS and CDR2 SASEGT. The CDR3 is 11 amino acids. The CDR3 coding sequence is TGTGCCAGCAGTGAAGCCTACCTAAAGCGTTTT. Its translation: CASSEAYLKRF.

This rearrangement joins TRBV9 to TRBJ2-5; 11 positions agree with TRBD1. Germline values: CDR1 SGDLS, CDR2 YYNGEE. V was clipped by 0 bases and J by 3 bases; unmatched bases: 10. The CDR3 has 18 residues. CDR3 amino acids: CASSVGIWDRGWEETQYF. The CDR3 DNA reads as TGTGCCAGCAGCGTAGGGATATGGGACAGGGGGTGGGAAGAGACCCAGTACTTC.

This rearrangement joins TRBV28 to TRBJ1-6, with TRBD1 matching over 7 bases. Germline V lookup: CDR1 MDHEN, CDR2 SYDVKM. Losses at the gene ends were 5 bases for V and 10 bases for J; bases not matched to a gene: 5. The CDR3 has 13 amino acids. The DNA of the CDR3 is TGTGCCAGCAGTCACAGGGGTGAATCACCCCTCCACTTT. Its translation is CASSHRGESPLHF. The full variable domain, completed using reference TRBV28 and TRBJ1-6, is DVKVTQSSRYLVKRTGEKVFLECVQDMDHENMFWYRQDPGLGLRLIYFSYDVKMKEKGDIPEGYSVSREKKERFSLILESASTNQTSMYLCASSHRGESPLHFGNGTRLTVT.

The rearrangement links TRBV2 to TRBJ2-5; D unresolved. Germline-derived CDR1 and CDR2 are SNHLY and FYNNEI. Trimming stripped 8 bases from V and 5 bases from J, with 9 bases between. This CDR3 contains 11 residues. DNA of the CDR3: TGTGCCAGCGGGTCGAGGGAGACCCAGTACTTC. It specifies CASGSRETQYF. Supplemented by reference TRBV2 and TRBJ2-5, the full variable domain reads EPEVTQTPSHQVTQMGQEVILRCVPISNHLYFYWYRQILGQKVEFLVSFYNNEISEKSEIFDDQFSVERPDGSNFTLKIRSTKLEDSAMYFCASGSRETQYFGPGTRLLVL.

Only a few counts were recorded for this clone. This chain links TRBV10-3 with TRBJ1-1; possibly TRBD1 for D (5 bases). From germline, CDR1 is ENHRY and CDR2 SYGVKD. The CDR3 has 18 residues. The germline V and J ends were trimmed by 4 bases and 4 bases, with 25 bases remaining between them. CDR3 in DNA: TGTGCCATCAGTGCTCCGAGGAGGGTAGGGGCTGGTGTCACTGAAGCTTTCTTT. Translating it yields CAISAPRRVGAGVTEAFF.

This chain joins TRBV5-6 and TRBJ1-2, with D possibly TRBD1 on 5 matching bases. The V end lost 0 bases, the J end lost 0 bases, and 12 bases lay between the germline ends. The CDR3 spans 16 residues. Germline CDR1 reads SGHDT; CDR2 reads YYEEEE. The CDR3 region is CASSLAGAGPNYGYTF. The DNA for the CDR3 is TGTGCCAGCAGCTTGGCTGGAGCAGGGCCTAACTATGGCTACACCTTC.

The chain links TRBV7-2 to TRBJ1-1; D is uncertain. Germline V lookup: CDR1 SGHTA, CDR2 FQGNSA. Between the trimmed V and J ends, which lost 1 base and 8 bases, there was a span of 14 bases. The CDR3 extends over 14 amino acids. The CDR3 bases are TGTGCCAGCAGCTTAGTTTTTAGGTCGGAGGAAGCTTTCTTT. Protein product: CASSLVFRSEEAFF.

V is TRBV19 and J is TRBJ2-5, with 9 positions matching TRBD2. Germline V gives CDR1 LNHDA, CDR2 SQIVND (reference sequence). There are 15 residues in the CDR3. V shed 10 bases, J shed 4 bases, and the junction held 13 bases outside the gene matches. CDR3: CAISRVAGDLETQYF. In nucleotides, the CDR3 is TGTGCCATTTCGCGGGTAGCGGGGGACCTAGAGACCCAGTACTTC.

The rearrangement uses TRBV18 and TRBJ1-1; D is unclear. Trimming pared 3 bases from V and 3 bases from J, leaving 11 bases between. The CDR3 loop spans 14 amino acids. The V gene's germline CDR1 is KGHSH and CDR2 LQKENI. The DNA for the CDR3 is TGTGCCAGCTCACCTGGTCGTGGGCACACTGAAGCTTTCTTT. This gives the protein CASSPGRGHTEAFF.

The V gene is TRBV28, the J gene TRBJ2-3; a possible D gene is TRBD2 (6 bases). Trimming took 10 bases from V and 3 from J, leaving 20 bases between them. The germline V gene encodes CDR1 MDHEN and CDR2 SYDVKM. The CDR3 sequence is 15 residues long. CDR3 in amino acids: CATSGSRVATDTQYF. The CDR3, as DNA: TGTGCCACCTCCGGGAGTCGGGTAGCGACAGATACGCAGTATTTT.

The V gene is TRBV5-1, the J gene TRBJ1-6; D is undetermined. From germline, CDR1 is SGHRS and CDR2 YFSETQ. The CDR3 is 12 amino acids. Trimming took 5 bases from V and 10 from J, leaving 10 bases between them. The CDR3 bases are TGCGCCAGCAGGAGGGTAGACTCACCCCTCCACTTT. The encoded protein is CASRRVDSPLHF.

The rearrangement joins TRBV9 to TRBJ1-1; D is ambiguous. Trimming cost V 1 base and J 3 bases, with 16 bases left between them. Germline V gene sequence: CDR1 SGDLS, CDR2 YYNGEE. The CDR3 contains 16 residues. The DNA of the CDR3 is TGTGCCAGCAGCGTAATTGTCGCCCCGCGGGACACTGAAGCTTTCTTT. It yields the protein CASSVIVAPRDTEAFF.